This note documents a single T cell receptor beta chain sequence. Its antigen is not identified. The time point: week 11, during vaccination. Each dose delivered 300 ug of mutant IDH1 20-mer peptide subcutaneously with imiquimod. The sample originates from a study of a mutant IDH1 vaccine in newly diagnosed glioma. Study-level information: The start of vaccination came 4-6 weeks after radiotherapy alone, or with temozolomide cycles. Treated patients had a mean age of 40.4 years and an approximately 62% male, around 40% female split.

Germline CDR1 is MDHEN and CDR2 is SYDVKM. The CDR3 extends over 17 amino acids. With V trimmed by 4 bases and J by 5 bases, 10 bases remained unmatched. Only in-frame clones appear in the TCRdb table, and some are missing; sequencing was by immunoSEQ multiplex PCR. The sample records fewer than 75,000 clones, less than 85% being singletons. This specimen was PBMCs, taken from a glioma patient whose treatment included an IDH1 peptide vaccine. The receptor's source is a woman aged 50 to 65 with glioma. The chain recombines TRBV28 with TRBJ2-5; 13 nucleotides match TRBD2. The CDR3 is CASSYRTSGGVSETQYF. The CDR3 nucleotides read TGTGCCAGCAGTTACCGGACTAGCGGGGGAGTGAGCGAGACCCAGTACTTC.